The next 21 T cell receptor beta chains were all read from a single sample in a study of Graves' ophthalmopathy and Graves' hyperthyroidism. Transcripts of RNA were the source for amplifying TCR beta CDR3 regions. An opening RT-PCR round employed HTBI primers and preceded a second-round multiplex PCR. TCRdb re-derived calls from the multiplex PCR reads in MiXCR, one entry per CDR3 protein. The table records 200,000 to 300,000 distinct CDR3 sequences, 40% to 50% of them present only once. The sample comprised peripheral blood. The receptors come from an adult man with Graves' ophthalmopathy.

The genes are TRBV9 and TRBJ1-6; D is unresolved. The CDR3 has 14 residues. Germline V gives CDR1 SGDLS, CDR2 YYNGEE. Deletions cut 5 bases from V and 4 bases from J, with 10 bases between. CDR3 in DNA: TGTGCCAGCAGTTTGAGGCAGTATAATTCACCCCTCCACTTT. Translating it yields CASSLRQYNSPLHF.

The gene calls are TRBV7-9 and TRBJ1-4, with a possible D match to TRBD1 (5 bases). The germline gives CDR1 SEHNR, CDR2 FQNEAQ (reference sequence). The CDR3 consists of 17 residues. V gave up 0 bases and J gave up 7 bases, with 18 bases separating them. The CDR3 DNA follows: TGTGCCAGCAGCTTAGCGCCTAAGGGGCTCGGGGGTGAAAAACTGTTTTTT. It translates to CASSLAPKGLGGEKLFF.

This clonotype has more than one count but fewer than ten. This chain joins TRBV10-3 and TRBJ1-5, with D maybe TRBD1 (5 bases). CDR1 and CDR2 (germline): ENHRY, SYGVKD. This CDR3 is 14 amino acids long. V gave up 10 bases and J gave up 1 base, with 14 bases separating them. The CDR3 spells CASRWGESNQPQHF. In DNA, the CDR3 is TGTGCCAGCAGATGGGGGGAGAGCAATCAGCCCCAGCATTTT.

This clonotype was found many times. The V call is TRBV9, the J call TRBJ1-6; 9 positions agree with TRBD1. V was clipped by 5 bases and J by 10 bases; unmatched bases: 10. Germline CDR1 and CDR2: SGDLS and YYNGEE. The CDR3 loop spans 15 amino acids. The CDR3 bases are TGTGCCAGCAGTCCCTTGGACAGGGGAGACTCACCCCTCCACTTT. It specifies CASSPLDRGDSPLHF.

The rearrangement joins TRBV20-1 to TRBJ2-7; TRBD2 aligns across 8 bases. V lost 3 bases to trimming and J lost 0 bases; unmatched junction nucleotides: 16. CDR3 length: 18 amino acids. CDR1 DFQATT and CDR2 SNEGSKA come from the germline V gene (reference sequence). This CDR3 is CSASGLAGGPTSSYEQYF. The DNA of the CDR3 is TGCAGTGCTAGTGGCCTAGCGGGCGGGCCTACTAGCTCCTACGAGCAGTACTTC.

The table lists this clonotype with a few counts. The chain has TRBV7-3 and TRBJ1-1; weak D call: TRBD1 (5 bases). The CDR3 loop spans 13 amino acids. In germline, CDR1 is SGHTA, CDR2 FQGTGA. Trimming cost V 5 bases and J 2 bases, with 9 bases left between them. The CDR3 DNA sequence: TGTGCCAGCAGCATACAGGCTAACACTGAAGCTTTCTTT. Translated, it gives CASSIQANTEAFF.

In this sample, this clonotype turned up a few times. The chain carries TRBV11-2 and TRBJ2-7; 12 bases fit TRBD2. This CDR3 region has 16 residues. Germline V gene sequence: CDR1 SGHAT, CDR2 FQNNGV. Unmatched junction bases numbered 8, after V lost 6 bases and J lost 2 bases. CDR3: CASSPPTSGGPYEQYF. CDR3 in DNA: TGTGCCAGCAGTCCCCCCACTAGCGGGGGGCCCTACGAGCAGTACTTC.

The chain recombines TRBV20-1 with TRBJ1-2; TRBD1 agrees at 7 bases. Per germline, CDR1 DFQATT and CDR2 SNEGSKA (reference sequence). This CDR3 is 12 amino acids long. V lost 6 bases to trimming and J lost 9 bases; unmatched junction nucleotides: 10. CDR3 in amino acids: CSASDRYLRYTF. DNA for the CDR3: TGCAGTGCCTCGGACAGGTATCTTCGCTACACCTTC.

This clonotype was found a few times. The CDR3 is CATSRVAGIGGEKLFF. Here the CDR3 DNA reads TGTGCCACCAGCAGAGTTGCCGGGATCGGGGGCGAAAAACTGTTTTTT. The chain has TRBV15 and TRBJ1-4; weak D call: TRBD1 (6 bases). The CDR3 is 16 amino acids. Germline assignment: CDR1 LNHNV and CDR2 YYDKDF (reference sequence). V was shortened by 1 base and J by 8 bases, with 17 bases between the two germline ends.

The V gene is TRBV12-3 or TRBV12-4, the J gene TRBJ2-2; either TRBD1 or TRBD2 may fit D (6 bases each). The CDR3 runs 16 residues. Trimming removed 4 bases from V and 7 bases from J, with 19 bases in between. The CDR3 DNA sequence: TGTGCCAGCAGTTCGGGACACGGAGGGGTCAACGGGGAGCTGTTTTTT. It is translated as CASSSGHGGVNGELFF.

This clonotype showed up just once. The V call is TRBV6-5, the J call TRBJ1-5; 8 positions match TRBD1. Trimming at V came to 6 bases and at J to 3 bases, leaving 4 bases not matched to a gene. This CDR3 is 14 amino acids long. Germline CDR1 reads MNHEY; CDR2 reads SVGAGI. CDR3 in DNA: TGTGCCAGCAGCAGGACAGGGTTCAATCAGCCCCAGCATTTT. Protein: CASSRTGFNQPQHF.

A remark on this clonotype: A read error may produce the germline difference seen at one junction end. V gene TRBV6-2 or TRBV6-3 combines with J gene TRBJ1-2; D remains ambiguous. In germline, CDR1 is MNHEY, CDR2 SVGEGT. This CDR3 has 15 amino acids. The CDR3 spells CASSYASQDNYGCTF. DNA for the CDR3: TGTGCCAGCAGTTACGCCTCCCAGGATAACTATGGCTGCACCTTC.

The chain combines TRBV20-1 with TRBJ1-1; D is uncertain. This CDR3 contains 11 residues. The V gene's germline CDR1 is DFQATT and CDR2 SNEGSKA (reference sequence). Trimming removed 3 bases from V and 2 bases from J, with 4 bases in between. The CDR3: CSASGNTEAFF. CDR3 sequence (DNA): TGCAGTGCTAGTGGCAACACTGAAGCTTTCTTT.

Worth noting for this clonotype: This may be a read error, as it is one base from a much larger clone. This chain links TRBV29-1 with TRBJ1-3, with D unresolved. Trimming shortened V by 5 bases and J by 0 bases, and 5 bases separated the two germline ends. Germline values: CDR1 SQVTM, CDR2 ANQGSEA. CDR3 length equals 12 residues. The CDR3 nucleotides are TGCAGCGTTATGTGCTCTGGAAACACCATATATTTT. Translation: CSVMCSGNTIYF.

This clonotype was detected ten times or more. CDR3 in amino acids: CASSYEADTGELFF. Here the CDR3 DNA reads TGTGCCAGCAGTTACGAAGCGGATACCGGGGAGCTGTTTTTT. J is TRBJ2-2 and V is TRBV2; the D gene is possibly TRBD2 (5 bases). Trimming removed 5 bases at V and 5 bases at J, with 12 bases between. CDR1 is SNHLY and CDR2 is FYNNEI in the germline V gene. This CDR3 spans 14 amino acids.

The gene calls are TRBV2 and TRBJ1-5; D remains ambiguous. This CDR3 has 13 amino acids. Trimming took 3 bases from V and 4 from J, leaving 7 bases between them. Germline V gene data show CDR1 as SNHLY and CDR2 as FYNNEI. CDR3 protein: CASSDSGNQPQHF. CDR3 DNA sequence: TGTGCCAGCAGTGATTCTGGGAATCAGCCCCAGCATTTT.

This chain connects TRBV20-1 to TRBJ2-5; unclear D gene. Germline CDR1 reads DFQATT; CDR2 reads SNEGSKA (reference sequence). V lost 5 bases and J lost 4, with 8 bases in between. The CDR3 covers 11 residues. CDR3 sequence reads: CSASKGETQYF. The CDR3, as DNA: TGCAGTGCTTCCAAGGGAGAGACCCAGTACTTC.

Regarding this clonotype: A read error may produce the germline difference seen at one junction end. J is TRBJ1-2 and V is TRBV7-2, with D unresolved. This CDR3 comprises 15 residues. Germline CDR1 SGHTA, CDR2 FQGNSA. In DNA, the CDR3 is TGTGCCAGCGGCTTGTCGGGAAACCACTTAACGGGCTACACCTTC. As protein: CASGLSGNHLTGYTF.

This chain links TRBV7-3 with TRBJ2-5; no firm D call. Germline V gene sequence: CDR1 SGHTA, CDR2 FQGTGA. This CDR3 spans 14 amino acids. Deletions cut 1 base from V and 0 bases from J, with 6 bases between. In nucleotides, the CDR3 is TGTGCCAGCAGCTTAAGTCCATACCAAGAGACCCAGTACTTC. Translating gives CASSLSPYQETQYF.

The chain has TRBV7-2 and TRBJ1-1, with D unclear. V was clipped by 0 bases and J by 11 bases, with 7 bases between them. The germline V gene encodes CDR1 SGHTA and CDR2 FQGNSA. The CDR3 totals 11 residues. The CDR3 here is CASSLALRAFF. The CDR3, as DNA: TGTGCCAGCAGCTTAGCGTTGAGGGCTTTCTTT.

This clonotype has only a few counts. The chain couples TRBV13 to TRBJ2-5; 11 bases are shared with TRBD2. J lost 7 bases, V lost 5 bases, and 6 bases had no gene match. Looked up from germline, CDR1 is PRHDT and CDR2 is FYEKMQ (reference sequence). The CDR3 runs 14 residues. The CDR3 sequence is CASSGGGLAGTQYF. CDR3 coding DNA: TGTGCCAGCAGCGGAGGAGGACTAGCGGGGACCCAGTACTTC.